This T cell receptor beta chain was sequenced in a study of shared clonotypes between healthy human individuals. Study-level results: Richness estimates generally favored naive over memory subsets. Clonotypes shared by all four donors outscored non-shared clonotypes in generation probability.

The CDR3 is made up of 17 amino acids. V lost 3 bases and J lost 3; bases outside the gene matches: 10. CDR1 is SGDLS and CDR2 is YYNGEE in the germline V gene. Terminally differentiated effector memory CD45RA+ cells were left out of the naive CD8 fraction, which was CD45RO-negative and positively selected for CCR7. Sequencing used immunoSEQ multiplex PCR; TCRdb keeps in-frame clones, though not all of them. The repertoire has over 2,000,000 clones, 93% of them found once; the top ten carry roughly 1.7%. About this clone itself: Its antigen is as yet unknown.

Sequences were obtained from naive CD8+ T cells from PBMCs. This receptor was identified in a man aged 18 to 35 in good health. Some clones in this sample may be carry-over from other donors' samples. The J gene is TRBJ2-7, the V gene TRBV9; TRBD2 matches 12 bases. The CDR3 bases are TGTGCCAGCAGCGGGATCGCTAGCGGGAGGGGTCTCTACGAGCAGTACTTC. Its protein product is CASSGIASGRGLYEQYF.